These 10 T cell receptor beta chains were all obtained from the same sample, sequenced in a study of long-term antiretroviral therapy in people with HIV. Survey level was the resolution at which the v3.0 immunoSEQ assay ran. Sequenced by immunoSEQ multiplex PCR; TCRdb stores in-frame clones only, minus some. The sample consists of tens of thousands of clones, 80% to 90% of them appearing once. The sample in question was unsorted PBMCs, obtained just over 2.7 years before starting antiretroviral therapy. The receptors come from a woman aged 25-40 years with HIV.

The chain links TRBV11-2 to TRBJ2-7, with D possibly matching TRBD2 (5 bases). The V gene's germline CDR1 is SGHAT and CDR2 FQNNGV. The CDR3 is 12 residues long. The ends were cut back, 5 bases at V and 5 bases at J, with 10 bases in the middle. The DNA for the CDR3 is TGTGCCAGCAGCCTACAGCGGAACGAGCAGTACTTC. It is translated as CASSLQRNEQYF.

The CDR3 DNA reads as TGTGCTAGTGGTTTGGTTTTAGGCGAGTTCAATTCACCCCTCCACTTT. As protein: CASGLVLGEFNSPLHF. The chain is built from TRBV12-5 and TRBJ1-6; D is ambiguous. Trimming removed 0 bases from V and 7 bases from J, with 13 bases in between. CDR1 is LGHNT, CDR2 FRNRAP, per germline. The CDR3 is made up of 16 amino acids.

The V and J genes are TRBV19 and TRBJ2-2; the D gene is possibly TRBD2 (5 bases). V gave up 5 bases and J gave up 2 bases, with 15 bases separating them. The CDR3 spans 16 residues. Germline CDR1 reads LNHDA; CDR2 reads SQIVND (reference sequence). The CDR3 is CASSVGQRKNTGELFF. The DNA of the CDR3 is TGTGCCAGTAGTGTCGGTCAGCGGAAAAACACCGGGGAGCTGTTTTTT.

The rearrangement joins TRBV6-6 to TRBJ1-2, with no clear D. The V end lost 4 bases, the J end lost 6 bases, and 9 bases lay between the germline ends. This CDR3 has 12 residues. CDR1 is MNHNY, CDR2 SVGAGI, per germline (reference sequence). This chain's CDR3 is CASSLKGNGYTF. As DNA, the CDR3 is TGTGCCAGCAGTTTAAAAGGGAATGGCTACACCTTC.

The J gene is TRBJ2-4, the V gene TRBV11-1; 7 bases map to TRBD1. Per the germline V gene, CDR1 is SGHAT and CDR2 is FQDESV (reference sequence). V trimming: 3 bases; J trimming: 0 bases; junction bases outside the gene matches: 14. CDR3 length: 19 amino acids. This chain's CDR3 is CASSFRGQAYALAKNIQYF. CDR3 coding DNA: TGTGCCAGCAGCTTTAGAGGACAGGCCTACGCACTAGCCAAAAACATTCAGTACTTC.

The V gene is TRBV20-1, the J gene TRBJ2-1; D not resolved. Germline lookup yields CDR1 DFQATT and CDR2 SNEGSKA (reference sequence). The CDR3 has 11 amino acids. Trimming cost V 5 bases and J 9 bases, with 11 bases left between them. In DNA form, the CDR3 reads TGCAGTGCTCTGTACCTAAGTGAGCAGTTCTTC. As protein: CSALYLSEQFF.

This chain connects TRBV5-6 to TRBJ2-1; 7 positions match TRBD1. This CDR3 has 13 amino acids. The J segment lost 8 bases and the V segment lost 4 bases, leaving 6 bases of the junction unmatched. Looked up from germline, CDR1 is SGHDT and CDR2 is YYEEEE. This chain's CDR3 is CASSRIQGYEQFF. The CDR3 nucleotides are TGTGCCAGCAGCAGAATACAGGGGTATGAGCAGTTCTTC. Drawing the rest from reference TRBV5-6 and TRBJ2-1, the complete variable domain is DAGVTQSPTHLIKTRGQQVTLRCSPKSGHDTVSWYQQALGQGPQFIFQYYEEEERQRGNFPDRFSGHQFPNYSSELNVNALLLGDSALYLCASSRIQGYEQFFGPGTRLTVL.

The J gene is TRBJ1-2, the V gene TRBV18; the match to TRBD1 covers 7 bases. With V trimmed by 1 base and J by 3 bases, 2 bases remained unmatched. The CDR3 runs 14 residues. Per the germline V gene, CDR1 is KGHSH and CDR2 is LQKENI. The CDR3 reads CASSPLDRDYGYTF. CDR3 sequence (DNA): TGTGCCAGCTCACCACTTGACAGGGACTATGGCTACACCTTC.

The J gene is TRBJ2-4, the V gene TRBV27, with 9 bases matching TRBD1. The V gene end was trimmed by 2 bases and the J gene end by 5 bases; junction bases not matched to a gene: 4. Looked up from germline, CDR1 is MNHEY and CDR2 is SMNVEV (reference sequence). The CDR3 runs to 15 residues. CDR3: CASSLGQGIQNIQYF. The DNA for the CDR3 is TGTGCCAGCAGTTTAGGACAGGGGATTCAAAACATTCAGTACTTC.

This clone turned up a few times. The chain links TRBV9 to TRBJ1-3; D gene uncertain. The CDR3 length is 11 residues. With 3 bases removed from V and 7 bases from J, the gap between germline ends came to 5 bases. CDR1 is SGDLS and CDR2 is YYNGEE in the germline V gene. This chain's CDR3 is CASSDGNTIYF. The CDR3 nucleotides are TGTGCCAGCAGCGATGGGAACACCATATATTTT.